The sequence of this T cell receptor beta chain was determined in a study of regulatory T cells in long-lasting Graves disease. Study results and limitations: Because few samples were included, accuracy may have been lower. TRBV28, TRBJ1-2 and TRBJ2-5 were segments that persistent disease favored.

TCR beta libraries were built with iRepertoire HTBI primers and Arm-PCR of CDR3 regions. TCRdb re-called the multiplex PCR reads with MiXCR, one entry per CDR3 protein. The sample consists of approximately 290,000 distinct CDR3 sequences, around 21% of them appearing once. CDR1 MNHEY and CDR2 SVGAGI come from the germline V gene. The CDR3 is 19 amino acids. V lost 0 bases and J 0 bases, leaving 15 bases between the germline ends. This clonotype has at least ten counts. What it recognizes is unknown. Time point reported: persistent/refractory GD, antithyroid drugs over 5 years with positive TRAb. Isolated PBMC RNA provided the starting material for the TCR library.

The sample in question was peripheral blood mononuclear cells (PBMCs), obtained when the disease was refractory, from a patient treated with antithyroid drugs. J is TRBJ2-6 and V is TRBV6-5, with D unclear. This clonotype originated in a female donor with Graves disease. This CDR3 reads CASSYSTVPHSSGANVLTF. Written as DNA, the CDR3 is TGTGCCAGCAGTTACTCGACCGTCCCCCACAGCTCTGGGGCCAACGTCCTGACTTTC.